This paragraph reports one TCR beta chain. Its specificity is not known. A TCRbeta library incorporating unique molecular identifiers was prepared. From the PCR reads, TCRdb called clonotypes with MiXCR, one entry per CDR3 protein. The table records 450,000 to 550,000 distinct CDR3 sequences, 9.5% to 12% of them present only once. This sample was included in a study of T-cell reconstitution after alpha-beta-depleted transplantation in children. General study findings and limits: Several hundred graft clones that had expanded were reportedly the source of alpha-beta T cells about two months after transplant. T-cell counts and diversity at one year post-transplant came mainly from newly produced T cells.

The CDR3 length is 14 residues. Trimming left V 6 bases short and J 6 bases short, with 15 bases between. Looked up from germline, CDR1 is MDHEN and CDR2 is SYDVKM. This rearrangement joins TRBV28 to TRBJ2-1, with a weak D call TRBD1 (5 bases). This clonotype was obtained from a female patient younger than 10 who had a stem cell transplant for aplastic anemia, so the T cells may come from the graft donor. The sample was PBMCs, mostly from graft donor cells, taken 180 days after TCRalphabeta/CD19-depleted stem cell transplant. CDR3 sequence (DNA): TGTGCCAGCAGCTCTAGGGGCAGGGTCAATGAGCAGTTCTTC. Encoded protein: CASSSRGRVNEQFF.